This T cell receptor beta chain was retrieved from a study of CD8+CD57+ T cells in acquired aplastic anemia. For CDR3 and TCR beta VDJ profiling, genomic DNA was the template used. Each CDR3 protein gets one entry after TCRdb re-called the reads with MiXCR. The sample records some 150,000 distinct CDR3 sequences, 35% to 50% being singletons. This clonotype was seen many times. The germline V gene encodes CDR1 ENHRY and CDR2 SYGVKD. Trimming cost V 4 bases and J 15 bases, with 16 bases left between them. This CDR3 contains 13 residues. This TCR derives from a human donor in good health, serving as a control. The chain is built from TRBV10-3 and TRBJ2-6; possible D gene TRBD2, 6 bases. Sequencing was done on a sample of sorted CD4+, CD8+, or CD8+CD57+ T cells (not recorded which) from PBMCs. CDR3 loop: CAISARGLLNLTF. Here the CDR3 DNA reads TGTGCCATCAGTGCTCGGGGACTCCTCAACCTGACTTTC.